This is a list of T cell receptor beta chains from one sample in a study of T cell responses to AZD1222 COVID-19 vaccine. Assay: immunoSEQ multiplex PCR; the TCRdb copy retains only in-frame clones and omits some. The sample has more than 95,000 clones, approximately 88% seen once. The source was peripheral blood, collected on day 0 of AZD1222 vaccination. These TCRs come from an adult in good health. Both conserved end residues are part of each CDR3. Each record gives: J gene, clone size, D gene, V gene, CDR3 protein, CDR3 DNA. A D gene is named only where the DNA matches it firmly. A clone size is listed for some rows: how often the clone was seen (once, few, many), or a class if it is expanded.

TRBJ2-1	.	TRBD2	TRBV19	CASRASGRDEQFF	TGTGCCAGTAGGGCTAGCGGGAGGGATGAGCAGTTCTTC
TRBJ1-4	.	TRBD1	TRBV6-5	CASSWGQGGEKLFF	TGTGCCAGCAGTTGGGGACAGGGAGGTGAAAAACTGTTTTTT
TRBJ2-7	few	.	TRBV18	CASSPPQGYYEQYF	TGTGCCAGCTCACCACCCCAGGGCTACTACGAGCAGTACTTC
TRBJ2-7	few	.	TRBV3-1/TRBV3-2	CASSQGRALEQYF	TGTGCCAGCAGCCAAGGCAGGGCCCTCGAGCAGTACTTC
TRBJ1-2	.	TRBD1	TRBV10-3	CAIWTGGTNYGYTF	TGTGCCATCTGGACAGGGGGAACTAACTATGGCTACACCTTC
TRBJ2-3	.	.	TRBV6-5	CASRDWTYTQYF	TGTGCCAGCAGGGACTGGACCTATACGCAGTATTTT
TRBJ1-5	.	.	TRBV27	CASKRFAGSNQPQHF	TGTGCCAGCAAGAGGTTTGCTGGGAGCAATCAGCCCCAGCATTTT
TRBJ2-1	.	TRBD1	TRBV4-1	CASRVDDRGLYNEQFF	TGCGCCAGCAGAGTCGATGACAGGGGGCTCTACAATGAGCAGTTCTTC
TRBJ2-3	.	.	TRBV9	CASSPGGGPDTQYF	TGTGCCAGCAGCCCCGGAGGAGGGCCAGATACGCAGTATTTT
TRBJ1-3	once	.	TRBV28	CASKDRARSGNTIYF	TGTGCCAGCAAGGACAGAGCGCGCTCTGGAAACACCATATATTTT
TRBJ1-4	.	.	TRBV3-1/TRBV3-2	CASSPPVNEKLFF	TGTGCCAGCAGTCCTCCGGTTAATGAAAAACTGTTTTTT
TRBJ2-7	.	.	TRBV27	CASSLSRGHSYEQYF	TGTGCCAGCAGTTTAAGCCGGGGCCACTCCTACGAGCAGTACTTC
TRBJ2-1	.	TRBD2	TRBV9	CASSVGGAYNEQFF	TGTGCCAGCAGCGTCGGGGGGGCGTACAATGAGCAGTTCTTC
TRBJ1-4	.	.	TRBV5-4	CASSPGGGEVEKLFF	TGTGCCAGCAGTCCGGGTGGGGGTGAAGTAGAAAAACTGTTTTTT
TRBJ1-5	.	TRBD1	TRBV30	CAYNRGDQPQHF	TGTGCCTACAACAGGGGGGATCAGCCCCAGCATTTT
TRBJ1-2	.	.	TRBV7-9	CASSLVTENYGYTF	TGTGCCAGCAGCTTAGTTACCGAAAACTATGGCTACACCTTC